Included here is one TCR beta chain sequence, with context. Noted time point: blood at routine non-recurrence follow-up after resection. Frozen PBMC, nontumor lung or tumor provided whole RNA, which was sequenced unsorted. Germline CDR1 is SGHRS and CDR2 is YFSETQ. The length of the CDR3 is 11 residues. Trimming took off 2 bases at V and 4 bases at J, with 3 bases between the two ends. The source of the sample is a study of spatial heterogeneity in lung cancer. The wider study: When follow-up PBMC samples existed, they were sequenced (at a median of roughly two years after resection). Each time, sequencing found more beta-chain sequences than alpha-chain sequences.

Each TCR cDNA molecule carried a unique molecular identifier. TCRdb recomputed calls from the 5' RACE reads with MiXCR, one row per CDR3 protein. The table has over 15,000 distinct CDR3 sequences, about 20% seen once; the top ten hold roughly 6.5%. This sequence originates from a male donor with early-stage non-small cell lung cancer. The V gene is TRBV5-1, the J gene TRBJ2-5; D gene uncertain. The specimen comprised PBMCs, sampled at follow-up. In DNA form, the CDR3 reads TGCGCCAGCAGCTTATCAGAGACCCAGTACTTC. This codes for CASSLSETQYF.